This T cell receptor (beta chain) was sequenced for a study of T-cell reconstitution after alpha-beta-depleted transplantation in children. This clonotype was seen only a few times. V lost 2 bases and J lost 9, with 14 bases in between. Germline V lookup: CDR1 SGHTA, CDR2 FQGTGA. This CDR3 is 14 amino acids long. Preparation of the TCRbeta library used unique molecular identifiers. Using its own MiXCR run on the PCR reads, TCRdb lists one record per CDR3 protein. The sample shows 350,000 to 450,000 distinct CDR3 sequences, roughly 22% of them seen only once. The rearrangement uses TRBV7-3 and TRBJ2-4; D might be TRBD1 or TRBD2, each matching 5 bases. The source material was PBMCs from the stem cell graft donor, sampled from the stem cell graft. The receptor comes from a human donor who donated a stem cell graft to a child with acute myeloid leukemia. This CDR3 reads CASSLVPAGGIQYF. CDR3 bases: TGTGCCAGCAGCTTAGTTCCAGCTGGGGGCATTCAGTACTTC.